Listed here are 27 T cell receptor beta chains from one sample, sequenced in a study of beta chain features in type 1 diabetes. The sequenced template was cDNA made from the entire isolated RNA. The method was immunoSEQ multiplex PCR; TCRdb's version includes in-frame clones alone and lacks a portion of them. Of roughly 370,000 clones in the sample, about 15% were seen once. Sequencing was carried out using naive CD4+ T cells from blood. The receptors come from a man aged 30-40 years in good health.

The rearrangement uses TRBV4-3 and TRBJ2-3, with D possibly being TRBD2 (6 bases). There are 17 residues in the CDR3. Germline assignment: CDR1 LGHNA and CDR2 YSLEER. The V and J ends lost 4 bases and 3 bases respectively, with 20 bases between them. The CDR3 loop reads CASSPLWAPGVTDTQYF. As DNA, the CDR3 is TGCGCCAGCAGCCCCCTGTGGGCCCCGGGGGTGACAGATACGCAGTATTTT.

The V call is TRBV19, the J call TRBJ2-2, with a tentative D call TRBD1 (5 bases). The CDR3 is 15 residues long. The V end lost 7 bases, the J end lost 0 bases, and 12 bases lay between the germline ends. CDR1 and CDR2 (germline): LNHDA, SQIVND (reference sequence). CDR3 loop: CASKGFLTNTGELFF. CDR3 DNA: TGTGCCAGTAAGGGGTTCCTAACGAACACCGGGGAGCTGTTTTTT.

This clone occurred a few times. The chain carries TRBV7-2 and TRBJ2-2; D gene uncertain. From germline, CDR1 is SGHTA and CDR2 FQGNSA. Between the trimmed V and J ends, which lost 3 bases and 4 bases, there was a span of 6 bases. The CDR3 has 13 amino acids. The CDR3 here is CASSFDLTGELFF. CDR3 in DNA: TGTGCCAGCAGCTTTGACCTCACCGGGGAGCTGTTTTTT.

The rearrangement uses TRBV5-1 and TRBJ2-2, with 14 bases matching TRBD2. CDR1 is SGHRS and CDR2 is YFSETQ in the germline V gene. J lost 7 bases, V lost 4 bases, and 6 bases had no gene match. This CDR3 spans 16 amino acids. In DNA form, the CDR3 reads TGCGCCAGCAGCCCGGGACTAGCGGGAGCTGGCGGGGAGCTGTTTTTT. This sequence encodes CASSPGLAGAGGELFF.

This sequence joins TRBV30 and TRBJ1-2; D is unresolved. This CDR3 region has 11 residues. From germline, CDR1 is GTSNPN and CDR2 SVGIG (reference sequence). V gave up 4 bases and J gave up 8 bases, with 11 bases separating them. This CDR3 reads CAWTVNVGYTF. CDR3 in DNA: TGTGCCTGGACTGTAAACGTAGGCTACACCTTC.

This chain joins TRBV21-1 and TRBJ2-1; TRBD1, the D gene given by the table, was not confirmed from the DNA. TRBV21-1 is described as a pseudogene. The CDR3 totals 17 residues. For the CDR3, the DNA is TGTGCCAGCACCAGAAAAGGAGACAGTAGCTCCTACAATGAGCAGTTCTTC. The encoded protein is CASTRKGDSSSYNEQFF.

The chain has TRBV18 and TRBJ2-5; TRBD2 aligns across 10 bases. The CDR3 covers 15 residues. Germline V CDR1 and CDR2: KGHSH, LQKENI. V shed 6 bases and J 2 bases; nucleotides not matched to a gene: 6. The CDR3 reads CASSDSGRKQETQYF. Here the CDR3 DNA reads TGTGCCAGCTCCGATAGCGGGAGGAAACAAGAGACCCAGTACTTC.

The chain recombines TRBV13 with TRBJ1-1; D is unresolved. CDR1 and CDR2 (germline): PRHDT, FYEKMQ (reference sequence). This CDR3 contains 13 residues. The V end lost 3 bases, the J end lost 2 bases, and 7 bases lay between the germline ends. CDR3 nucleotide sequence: TGTGCCAGCAGCTTTGGATCTAACACTGAAGCTTTCTTT. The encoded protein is CASSFGSNTEAFF.

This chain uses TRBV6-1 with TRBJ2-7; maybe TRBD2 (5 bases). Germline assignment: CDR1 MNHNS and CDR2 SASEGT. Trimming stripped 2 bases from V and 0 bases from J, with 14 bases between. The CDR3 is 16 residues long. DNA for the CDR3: TGTGCCAGCAGTGAACTCCTCACGGGGTCCTCCTACGAGCAGTACTTC. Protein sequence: CASSELLTGSSYEQYF.

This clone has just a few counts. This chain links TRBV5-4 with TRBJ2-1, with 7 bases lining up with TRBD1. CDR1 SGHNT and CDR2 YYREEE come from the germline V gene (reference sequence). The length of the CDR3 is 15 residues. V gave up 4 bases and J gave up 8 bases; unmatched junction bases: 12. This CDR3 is CASSKTMDRIDEQFF. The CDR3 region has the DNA TGTGCCAGCAGCAAAACTATGGACAGGATCGATGAGCAGTTCTTC.

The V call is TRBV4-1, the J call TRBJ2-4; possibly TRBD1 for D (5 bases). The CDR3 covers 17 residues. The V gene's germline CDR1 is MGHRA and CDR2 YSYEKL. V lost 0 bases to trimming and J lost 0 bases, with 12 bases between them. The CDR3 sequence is CASSQDPPGRAKNIQYF. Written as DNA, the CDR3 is TGCGCCAGCAGCCAAGACCCGCCAGGGCGAGCCAAAAACATTCAGTACTTC.

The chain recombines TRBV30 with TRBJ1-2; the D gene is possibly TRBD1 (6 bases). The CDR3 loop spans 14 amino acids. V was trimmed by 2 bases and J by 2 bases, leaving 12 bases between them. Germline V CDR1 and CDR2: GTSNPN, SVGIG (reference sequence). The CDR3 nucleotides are TGTGCCTGGAGTCCGGGGGCGCGAAACTATGGCTACACCTTC. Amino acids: CAWSPGARNYGYTF.

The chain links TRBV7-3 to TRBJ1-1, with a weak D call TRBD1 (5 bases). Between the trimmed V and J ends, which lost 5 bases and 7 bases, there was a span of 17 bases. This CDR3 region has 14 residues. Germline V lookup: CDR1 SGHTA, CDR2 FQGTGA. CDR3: CASSPGGGQSEAFF. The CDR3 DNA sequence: TGTGCCAGCAGCCCAGGCGGGGGTCAGAGTGAAGCTTTCTTT.

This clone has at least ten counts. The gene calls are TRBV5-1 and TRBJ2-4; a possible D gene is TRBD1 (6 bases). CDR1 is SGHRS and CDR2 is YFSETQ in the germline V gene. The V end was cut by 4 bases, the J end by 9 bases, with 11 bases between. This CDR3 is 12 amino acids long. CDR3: CASSGDISIQYF. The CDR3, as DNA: TGCGCCAGCAGCGGGGACATCAGCATTCAGTACTTC. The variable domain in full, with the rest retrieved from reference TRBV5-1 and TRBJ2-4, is KAGVTQTPRYLIKTRGQQVTLSCSPISGHRSVSWYQQTPGQGLQFLFEYFSETQRNKGNFPGRFSGRQFSNSRSEMNVSTLELGDSALYLCASSGDISIQYFGAGTRLSVL.

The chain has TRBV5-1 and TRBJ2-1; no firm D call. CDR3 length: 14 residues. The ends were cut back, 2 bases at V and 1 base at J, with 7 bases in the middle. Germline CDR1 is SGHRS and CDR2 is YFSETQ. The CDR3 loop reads CASSFTESYNEQFF. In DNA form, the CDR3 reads TGCGCCAGCAGCTTTACCGAGTCCTACAATGAGCAGTTCTTC.

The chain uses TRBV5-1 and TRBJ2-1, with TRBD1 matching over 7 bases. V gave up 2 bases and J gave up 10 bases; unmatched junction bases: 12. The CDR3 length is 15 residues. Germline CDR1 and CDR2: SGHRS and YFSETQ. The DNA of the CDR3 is TGCGCCAGCAGCTTAGGACAGGAAACCACCAGGGAGCAGTTCTTC. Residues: CASSLGQETTREQFF.

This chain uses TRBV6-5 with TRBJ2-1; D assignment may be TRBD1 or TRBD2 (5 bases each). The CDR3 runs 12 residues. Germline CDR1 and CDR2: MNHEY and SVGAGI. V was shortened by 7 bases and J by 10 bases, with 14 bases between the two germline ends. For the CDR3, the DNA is TGTGCCAGCACACGGCCCTGGGGGGAGCAGTTCTTC. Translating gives CASTRPWGEQFF.

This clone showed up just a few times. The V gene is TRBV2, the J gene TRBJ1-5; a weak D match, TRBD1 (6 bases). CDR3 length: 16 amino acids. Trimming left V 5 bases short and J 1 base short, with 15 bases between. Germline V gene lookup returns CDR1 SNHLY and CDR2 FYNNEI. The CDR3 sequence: CASSQEGGLSNQPQHF. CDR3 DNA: TGTGCCAGCAGTCAGGAGGGGGGTCTGAGCAATCAGCCCCAGCATTTT. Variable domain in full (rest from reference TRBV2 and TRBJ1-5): EPEVTQTPSHQVTQMGQEVILRCVPISNHLYFYWYRQILGQKVEFLVSFYNNEISEKSEIFDDQFSVERPDGSNFTLKIRSTKLEDSAMYFCASSQEGGLSNQPQHFGDGTRLSIL.

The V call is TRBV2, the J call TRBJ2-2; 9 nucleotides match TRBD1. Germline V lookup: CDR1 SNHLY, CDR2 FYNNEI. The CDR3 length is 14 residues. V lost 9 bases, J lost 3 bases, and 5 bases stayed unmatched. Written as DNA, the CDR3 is TGTGCCAGTACGGACAGGGGCCACACCGGGGAGCTGTTTTTT. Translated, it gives CASTDRGHTGELFF.

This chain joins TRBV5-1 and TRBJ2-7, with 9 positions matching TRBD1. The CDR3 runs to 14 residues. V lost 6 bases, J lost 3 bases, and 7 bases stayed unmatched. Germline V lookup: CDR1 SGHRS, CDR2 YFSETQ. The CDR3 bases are TGCGCCAGCAAAACAGGGGGCGAACTCTACGAGCAGTACTTC. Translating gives CASKTGGELYEQYF.

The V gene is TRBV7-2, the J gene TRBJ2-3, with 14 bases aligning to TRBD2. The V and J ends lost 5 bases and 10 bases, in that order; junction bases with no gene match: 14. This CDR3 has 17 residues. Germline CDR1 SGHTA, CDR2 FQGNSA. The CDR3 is CASSVLTGTSGGGAQYF. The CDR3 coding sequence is TGTGCCAGCAGCGTCCTAACCGGGACTAGCGGGGGAGGAGCGCAGTATTTT.

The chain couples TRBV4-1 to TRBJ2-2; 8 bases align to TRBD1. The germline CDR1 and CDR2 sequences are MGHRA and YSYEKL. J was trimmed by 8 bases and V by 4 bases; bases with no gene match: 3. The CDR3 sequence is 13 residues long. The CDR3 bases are TGCGCCAGCAGCCCGACAGGGGTTGGGGAGCTGTTTTTT. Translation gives CASSPTGVGELFF.

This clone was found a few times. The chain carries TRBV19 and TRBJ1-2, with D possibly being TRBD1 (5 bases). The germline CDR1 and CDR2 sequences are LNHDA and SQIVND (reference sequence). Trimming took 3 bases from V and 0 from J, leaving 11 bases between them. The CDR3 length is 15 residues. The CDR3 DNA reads TGTGCCAGTAGTATGTACACAGGAGCTAACTATGGCTACACCTTC. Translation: CASSMYTGANYGYTF.

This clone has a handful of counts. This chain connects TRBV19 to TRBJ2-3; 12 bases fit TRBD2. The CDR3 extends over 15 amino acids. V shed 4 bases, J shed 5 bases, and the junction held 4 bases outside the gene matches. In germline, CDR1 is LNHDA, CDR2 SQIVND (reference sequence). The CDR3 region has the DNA TGTGCCAGTAGTAGACTAGCGGGAGAGCGAGATACGCAGTATTTT. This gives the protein CASSRLAGERDTQYF.

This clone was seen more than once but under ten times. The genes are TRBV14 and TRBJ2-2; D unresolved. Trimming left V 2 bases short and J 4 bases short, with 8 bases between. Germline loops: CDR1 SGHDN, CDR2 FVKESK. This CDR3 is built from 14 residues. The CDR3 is CASSQWSITGELFF. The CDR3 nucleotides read TGTGCCAGCAGCCAATGGTCCATCACCGGGGAGCTGTTTTTT.

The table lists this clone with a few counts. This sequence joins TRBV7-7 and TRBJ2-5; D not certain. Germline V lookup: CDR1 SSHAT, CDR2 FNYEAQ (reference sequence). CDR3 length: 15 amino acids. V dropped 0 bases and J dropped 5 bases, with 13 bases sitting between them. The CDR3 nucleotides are TGTGCCAGCAGCTTAGCCTCGGAGACCAGGGAGACCCAGTACTTC. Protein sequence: CASSLASETRETQYF. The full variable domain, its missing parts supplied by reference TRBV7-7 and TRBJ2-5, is GAGVSQSPRYKVTKRGQDVTLRCDPISSHATLYWYQQALGQGPEFLTYFNYEAQPDKSGLPSDRFSAERPEGSISTLTIQRTEQRDSAMYRCASSLASETRETQYFGPGTRLLVL.

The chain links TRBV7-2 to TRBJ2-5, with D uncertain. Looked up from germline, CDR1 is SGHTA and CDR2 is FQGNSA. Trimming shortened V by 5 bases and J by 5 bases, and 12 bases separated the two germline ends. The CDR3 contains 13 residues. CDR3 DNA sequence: TGTGCCAGCAGCCCCGGGCTCAGGGAGACCCAGTACTTC. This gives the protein CASSPGLRETQYF.